This TCR beta chain emerged from a study of preoperative IRX-2 immunotherapy in early breast cancer. J was trimmed by 4 bases and V by 0 bases; bases with no gene match: 7. This CDR3 comprises 16 residues. CDR1 and CDR2 from the germline V gene are SGHRS and YFSETQ. The treatment is: preoperative locoregional IRX-2 cytokine immunotherapy. Preoperative locoregional IRX-2 cytokine immunotherapy was tested in the phase Ib source study. The repertoire was sequenced with immunoSEQ multiplex PCR; TCRdb's copy has only in-frame clones and lacks some. The table includes over 60,000 clones, around 94% detected once.

The chain recombines TRBV5-1 with TRBJ2-1, with 7 bases matching TRBD1. Sampling took place from a patient treated with IRX-2 immunotherapy. This clonotype was obtained from a human donor with breast cancer. CDR3 DNA sequence: TGCGCCAGCAGCTTGGCGGGCAGGGGGAATTACAATGAGCAGTTCTTC. Translated: CASSLAGRGNYNEQFF.